This TCR beta chain appears in the sequencing data of a study of T-cell memory formation after mild COVID-19. The CDR3 is made up of 17 amino acids. The germline CDR1 and CDR2 sequences are SGHVT and SQSDAQ. V was shortened by 8 bases and J by 0 bases, with 22 bases between the two germline ends. One entry per CDR3 protein results from TCRdb running MiXCR on the 5' RACE reads. The sample lists approximately 340,000 distinct CDR3 sequences; approximately 15% were seen once. This clonotype was found a few times. This receptor was taken from a man between 18 and 35 years old who had mild COVID-19 (a few samples of this study predate the infection). Cell type and time point are not known. This chain uses TRBV7-4 with TRBJ1-1; D is unclear. The specimen was PBMCs or a T cell subset sorted from them (not recorded which). CDR3 sequence: CASSRPPPDKLNTEAFF. The CDR3 region has the DNA TGTGCCAGCTCCCGTCCCCCTCCAGACAAACTGAACACTGAAGCTTTCTTT.